Listed below are T cell receptor beta chains from one sample, sequenced in a study of blood T cell repertoires in COVID-19. The data were produced by immunoSEQ multiplex PCR, yet TCRdb's version contains in-frame clones alone and is incomplete. This sample has roughly 200,000 clones, with roughly 81% found just once. Sequenced sample: peripheral blood. Receptor source: a woman of 80 years or more with COVID-19, enrolled during active disease. Both conserved end residues are part of each CDR3. Each record gives: D gene, V gene, clone size, J gene, CDR3 DNA, CDR3 protein. D genes are given only for firm matches. Clone sizes are given selectively: once, few, many, or a class where the clone is expanded.

>TRBD1|TRBV29-1|NA|TRBJ1-2
TGCAGCGTTGCGGCAGGGGGCGACTATGGCTACACCTTC
CSVAAGGDYGYTF
>NA|TRBV5-6|few|TRBJ2-5
TGTGCCAGCAGCTCCTCTCGAGCATCGGAGACCCAGTACTTC
CASSSSRASETQYF
>TRBD1|TRBV11-2|NA|TRBJ1-2
TGTGCCAGCAGCTCCACAGGGGCCGGCTATGGCTACACCTTC
CASSSTGAGYGYTF
>NA|TRBV18|NA|TRBJ2-2
TGTGCCAGCTCACCAGTCTCAGGGGCAGCCGGGGAGCTGTTTTTT
CASSPVSGAAGELFF
>NA|TRBV2|NA|TRBJ2-1
TGTGCCAGCAGTGCCAACCGGGACTGGCCTAATGAGCAGTTCTTC
CASSANRDWPNEQFF
>TRBD1|TRBV13|NA|TRBJ1-6
TGTGCCAGCAGCCTAGATGACAGGGGAAATTCACCCCTCCACTTT
CASSLDDRGNSPLHF
>NA|TRBV2|NA|TRBJ2-7
TGTGCCAGCAGCCGTGGGAGTTACGAGCAGTACTTC
CASSRGSYEQYF
>NA|TRBV6-1|NA|TRBJ2-7
TGTGCCAGCAGTGAAGAGGACGGGGGTGCCTACGAGCAGTACTTC
CASSEEDGGAYEQYF
>NA|TRBV5-6|few|TRBJ2-7
TGTGCCAGCAGCTTGGCTGGGAGTACCTACGAGCAGTACTTC
CASSLAGSTYEQYF
>TRBD1|TRBV5-1|NA|TRBJ2-1
TGCGCCAGCAGCTTAGAGGGGGCCTCCTACAATGAGCAGTTCTTC
CASSLEGASYNEQFF
>NA|TRBV5-8|NA|TRBJ1-6
TGTGCCAGCAGCTTGGGGAGGATCTCCTATAATTCACCCCTCCACTTT
CASSLGRISYNSPLHF
>NA|TRBV6-5|NA|TRBJ2-2
TGTGCCAGCAGGTCAGGGATGGGCGGGGAGCTGTTTTTT
CASRSGMGGELFF
>NA|TRBV5-1|NA|TRBJ2-5
TGCGCCAGCAGCTTGGGTTCTACTCAAGAGACCCAGTACTTC
CASSLGSTQETQYF
>NA|TRBV19|NA|TRBJ2-6
TGTGCCAGTAGTATTTTGGGCTGGGGGAGGCCCTCTGGGGCCAACGTCCTGACTTTC
CASSILGWGRPSGANVLTF
>NA|TRBV11-1|NA|TRBJ1-1
TGTGCCAGCAGCTACTCCAACACTGAAGCTTTCTTT
CASSYSNTEAFF
>TRBD1|TRBV10-3|few|TRBJ2-7
TGTGCCAACGGACAGGGAATCGACGAGCAGTACTTC
CANGQGIDEQYF
>TRBD1|TRBV19|once|TRBJ2-7
TGTGCCAGTAGTCTGAGACAGGGGGTCTACGAGCAGTACTTC
CASSLRQGVYEQYF
>TRBD2|TRBV5-1|NA|TRBJ2-1
TGCGCCAGCAGCCTGCGGGGACTAGCGGGAAACAATGAGCAGTTCTTC
CASSLRGLAGNNEQFF
>TRBD1|TRBV6-5|NA|TRBJ1-2
TGTGCCAGCAGTTACTCCGGGACAGATGGCTACACCTTC
CASSYSGTDGYTF
>TRBD2|TRBV18|NA|TRBJ2-2
TGTGCCAGCTCACCTGCGGCGGGAGGGCCGTGGGAGCTGTTTTTT
CASSPAAGGPWELFF
>NA|TRBV15|NA|TRBJ1-3
TGTGCCACCAGCAGAGATAACGGGGGATATGGAAACACCATATATTTT
CATSRDNGGYGNTIYF
>TRBD2|TRBV14|NA|TRBJ2-3
TGTGCCAGCAGCCAAGATAGACGGGGGGCGCAGTATTTT
CASSQDRRGAQYF